This TCR beta chain was identified during a study of blood T cell repertoires in COVID-19. Whole-study context: The cDNA or gDNA used as material had been derived from T cells, B-cell-depleted T cells, or PBMCs.

Some clones are missing from TCRdb's copy, which holds only in-frame ones; the method was immunoSEQ multiplex PCR. The data hold a few hundred thousand clones, with over 85% observed a single time. Participants' own reports of clinical history determined their cohort assignment. People in the exposed group encountered a COVID-19 case within 2 weeks before entering the study. Sequenced sample: PBMCs or T cells enriched from blood (not recorded which). This clonotype originated in a woman between 50 and 59 years old who had been exposed to COVID-19.

In DNA form, the CDR3 reads TGTGCCAGCAGCTTAGCGGAGGTTTTAGGAGAGACCCAGTACTTC. Its protein is CASSLAEVLGETQYF. J is TRBJ2-5 and V is TRBV7-9; maybe TRBD2 (5 bases). The CDR3 runs to 15 residues. The germline gives CDR1 SEHNR, CDR2 FQNEAQ (reference sequence). V was cut by 0 bases and J by 4 bases, with 12 bases left in between.